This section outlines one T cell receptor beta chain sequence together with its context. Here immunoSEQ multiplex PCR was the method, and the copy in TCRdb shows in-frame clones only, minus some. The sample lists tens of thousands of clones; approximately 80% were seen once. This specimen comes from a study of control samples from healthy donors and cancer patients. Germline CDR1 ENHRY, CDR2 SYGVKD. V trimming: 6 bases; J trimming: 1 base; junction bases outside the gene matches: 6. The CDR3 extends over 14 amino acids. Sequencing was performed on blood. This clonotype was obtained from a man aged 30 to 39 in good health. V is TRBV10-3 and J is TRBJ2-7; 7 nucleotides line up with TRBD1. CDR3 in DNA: TGTGCCATCAGCCGGGACAGTATTTCCTACGAGCAGTACTTC. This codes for CAISRDSISYEQYF.